What follows is one TCR beta chain and its context. In the authors' workflow: Estimated nucleated cell counts came from reference gene primer amplification. Data came from immunoSEQ multiplex PCR; TCRdb stores just in-frame clones and leaves some out. That table is the source of V, J and clone size, and D and trimming were worked out from the DNA. Among around 160,000 clones, just over 90% were seen once, and the ten largest hold under 2%. Enrollment of patients from Seattle took place during active infection, with longitudinal follow-up. This record comes from a study of blood T cell repertoires in COVID-19. Study in general: Samples taken during acute and convalescent COVID-19 were collected in the United States, Italy and Spain. The cDNA or gDNA used as material had been derived from T cells, B-cell-depleted T cells, or PBMCs.

The CDR3 contains 14 residues. Germline loops: CDR1 LNHDA, CDR2 SQIVND (reference sequence). Trimming left V 3 bases short and J 8 bases short, with 16 bases between. The TCR originated in a woman aged 55-69 years with COVID-19, enrolled during active disease. The genes are TRBV19 and TRBJ1-2, with D perhaps TRBD1 (6 bases). Material for sequencing was peripheral blood. The CDR3 DNA reads TGTGCCAGTAGTATTGACGTCAGGGGCTACGGCTACACCTTC. Translation: CASSIDVRGYGYTF.